The 9 T cell receptor beta chains given below trace back to one sample, sequenced in a study of OX40 agonist ivuxolimab in advanced cancers. Assay: immunoSEQ multiplex PCR; the TCRdb copy retains only in-frame clones and omits some. This repertoire shows some 59,000 clones, around 82% found once; its top ten account for around 3.8%. Sequencing used CD4+ or CD8+ T cells sorted from blood, obtained in a trial of the OX40 agonist ivuxolimab. The origin of the receptors is an adult with an advanced solid tumor such as melanoma, head and neck, liver or kidney cancer.

V and J are TRBV10-3 and TRBJ1-2; weak D call: TRBD1 (6 bases). Germline loops: CDR1 ENHRY, CDR2 SYGVKD. The V gene lost 10 bases and the J gene lost 2 bases, with 17 bases spanning the gap. This CDR3 has 14 residues. CDR3 in amino acids: CATRRGGDNYGYTF. The CDR3 nucleotides read TGTGCCACCCGGCGGGGGGGCGACAACTATGGCTACACCTTC.

The V and J genes are TRBV4-2 and TRBJ2-5; the match to TRBD2 covers 7 bases. The CDR3 totals 14 residues. Looked up from germline, CDR1 is LGHNA and CDR2 is YNFKEQ. The junction had 3 bases not matched to a gene; V was cut back by 4 bases and J by 1 base. The CDR3 DNA reads as TGTGCCAGCAGCCGCGGGGGTGGCCAAGAGACCCAGTACTTC. The encoded protein is CASSRGGGQETQYF.

This rearrangement joins TRBV5-1 to TRBJ1-4; 7 nucleotides line up with TRBD1. The CDR3 sequence is 14 residues long. Trimming at V came to 4 bases and at J to 2 bases, leaving 2 bases not matched to a gene. The germline V gene has CDR1 SGHRS and CDR2 YFSETQ. The DNA of the CDR3 is TGCGCCAGCAGCCCGGGACAGACTAATGAAAAACTGTTTTTT. This codes for CASSPGQTNEKLFF.

This chain links TRBV5-1 with TRBJ2-3, with a tentative D call TRBD2 (5 bases). The CDR3 consists of 14 residues. Germline CDR1 and CDR2: SGHRS and YFSETQ. Between the trimmed V and J ends, which lost 0 bases and 6 bases, there was a span of 11 bases. CDR3 sequence reads: CASSLGQAGDTQYF. DNA of the CDR3: TGCGCCAGCAGCTTGGGGCAGGCGGGTGATACGCAGTATTTT.

This chain links TRBV7-3 with TRBJ2-2, with D possibly being TRBD1 (6 bases). The CDR3 consists of 16 residues. Trimming stripped 2 bases from V and 5 bases from J, with 15 bases between. The germline CDR1 and CDR2 sequences are SGHTA and FQGTGA. The CDR3 DNA sequence: TGTGCCAGCAGCTTATTGTCTGGGGGCTTGACCGGGGAGCTGTTTTTT. Protein sequence: CASSLLSGGLTGELFF.

In this sample, this clone turned up a few times. This chain connects TRBV4-3 to TRBJ2-4; D perhaps matches TRBD2 (5 bases). The germline V and J ends were trimmed by 1 base and 5 bases, with 12 bases remaining between them. Looked up from germline, CDR1 is LGHNA and CDR2 is YSLEER. This CDR3 spans 15 amino acids. As DNA, the CDR3 is TGCGCCAGCAGCCAAGGATCGGGGTCCGAAAACATTCAGTACTTC. Translation gives CASSQGSGSENIQYF.

The chain links TRBV4-2 to TRBJ1-1; possibly TRBD1 for D (5 bases). Germline CDR1 LGHNA, CDR2 YNFKEQ. Trimming pared 5 bases from V and 5 bases from J, leaving 15 bases between. CDR3 length: 14 amino acids. The CDR3 sequence is CASSLTQGRTEAFF. As DNA, the CDR3 is TGTGCCAGCAGCTTGACCCAGGGAAGGACTGAAGCTTTCTTT.

The chain uses TRBV5-1 and TRBJ1-3; 10 bases align to TRBD1. There are 18 residues in the CDR3. Trimming at V came to 2 bases and at J to 0 bases, leaving 8 bases not matched to a gene. Looked up from germline, CDR1 is SGHRS and CDR2 is YFSETQ. CDR3 protein: CASSFSPGQGNSGNTIYF. CDR3 coding DNA: TGCGCCAGCAGCTTTAGCCCGGGACAGGGGAACTCTGGAAACACCATATATTTT.

The V call is TRBV11-2, the J call TRBJ1-1; 10 nucleotides align to TRBD1. CDR3 length: 16 residues. The germline V gene has CDR1 SGHAT and CDR2 FQNNGV. V shed 1 base and J 1 base; nucleotides not matched to a gene: 3. In DNA form, the CDR3 reads TGTGCCAGCAGCTTAGCATGGGACAGGGGGAACACTGAAGCTTTCTTT. Translating gives CASSLAWDRGNTEAFF.